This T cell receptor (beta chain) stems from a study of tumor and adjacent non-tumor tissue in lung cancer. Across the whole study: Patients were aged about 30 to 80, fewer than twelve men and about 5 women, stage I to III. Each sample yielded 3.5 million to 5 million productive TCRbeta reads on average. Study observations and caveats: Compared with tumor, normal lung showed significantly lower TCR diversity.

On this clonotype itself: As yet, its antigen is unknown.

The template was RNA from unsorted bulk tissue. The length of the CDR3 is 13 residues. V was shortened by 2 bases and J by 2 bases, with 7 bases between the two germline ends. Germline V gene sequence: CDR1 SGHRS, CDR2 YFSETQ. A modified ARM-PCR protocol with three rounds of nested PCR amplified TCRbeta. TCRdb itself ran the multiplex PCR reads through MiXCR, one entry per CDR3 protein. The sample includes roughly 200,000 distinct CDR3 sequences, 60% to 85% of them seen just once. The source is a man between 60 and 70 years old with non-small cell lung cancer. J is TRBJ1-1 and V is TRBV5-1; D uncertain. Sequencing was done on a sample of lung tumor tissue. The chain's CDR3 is CASSFNLNTEAFF. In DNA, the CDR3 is TGCGCCAGCAGCTTCAACCTTAACACTGAAGCTTTCTTT.